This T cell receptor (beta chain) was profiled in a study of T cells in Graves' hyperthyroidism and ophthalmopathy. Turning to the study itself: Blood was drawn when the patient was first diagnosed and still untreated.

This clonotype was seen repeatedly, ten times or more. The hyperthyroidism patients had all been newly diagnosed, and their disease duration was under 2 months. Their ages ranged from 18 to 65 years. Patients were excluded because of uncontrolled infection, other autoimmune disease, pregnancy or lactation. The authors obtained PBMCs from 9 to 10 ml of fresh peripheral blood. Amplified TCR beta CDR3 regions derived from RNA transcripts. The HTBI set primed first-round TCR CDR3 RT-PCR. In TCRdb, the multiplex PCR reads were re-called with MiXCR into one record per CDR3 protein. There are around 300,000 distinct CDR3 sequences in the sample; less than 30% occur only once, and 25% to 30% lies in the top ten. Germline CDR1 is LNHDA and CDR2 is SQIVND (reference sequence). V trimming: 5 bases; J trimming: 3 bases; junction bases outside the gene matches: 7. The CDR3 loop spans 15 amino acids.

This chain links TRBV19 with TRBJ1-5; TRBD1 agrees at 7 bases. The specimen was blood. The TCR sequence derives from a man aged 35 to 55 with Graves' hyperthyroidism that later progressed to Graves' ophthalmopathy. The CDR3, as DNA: TGTGCCAGTAGTTCTGGGGGACAGTCCAATCAGCCCCAGCATTTT. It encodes CASSSGGQSNQPQHF.